This T cell receptor beta chain was captured by sequencing in a study of long-term antiretroviral therapy in people with HIV. Whole-study findings and limits: Specimens of blood were obtained during about 2004 to 2018, possibly under older ART regimens. HIV repertoires showed narrower CDR3 length ranges than controls. Despite increasing after ART, diversity remained lower than that of transplant donor controls. Before ART, certain clones expanded, and these dominated the repertoire at all time points.

On this clone: Its cognate antigen is unknown.

Survey-level immunoSEQ v3.0 assays were run. The method was immunoSEQ multiplex PCR; TCRdb's version includes in-frame clones alone and lacks a portion of them. This table has tens of thousands of clones, approximately 82% appearing once. This specimen was unsorted PBMCs, taken 0.5 years after starting antiretroviral therapy. This clonotype was sampled from a man in his late teens or twenties with HIV.

The CDR3 DNA sequence: TGCGCCAGCAGCCCGGGCAGGGGGCACAGATTACGCACAGATACGCAGTATTTT. Translation: CASSPGRGHRLRTDTQYF. The chain combines TRBV5-1 with TRBJ2-3; the match to TRBD1 covers 8 bases. J was trimmed by 1 base and V by 4 bases; bases with no gene match: 14. There are 18 residues in the CDR3. Germline CDR1 SGHRS, CDR2 YFSETQ.